The entry that follows covers one T cell receptor beta chain sequence. No antigen is known for it. This record belongs to a study of T cell responses to AZD1222 COVID-19 vaccine. Study outcomes and limitations: Along spike, vaccine-associated CD4 TCRs were found throughout, with dominance at 160-218 and 743-854.

Data came from immunoSEQ multiplex PCR; TCRdb stores just in-frame clones and leaves some out. The repertoire holds around 80,000 clones, with about 82% as singletons. The clonotype originates from an adult in good health. Here the sequenced sample was peripheral blood, taken on day 0 of AZD1222 vaccination.

The DNA for the CDR3 is TGCAGCGTTGACTTGCGCGGGAGCTCCTACAATGAGCAGTTCTTC. Translated: CSVDLRGSSYNEQFF. The chain uses TRBV29-1 and TRBJ2-1, with TRBD2 matching 7 bases. V was pared by 3 bases and J by 0 bases, with 5 bases of the junction left unmatched. Germline assignment: CDR1 SQVTM and CDR2 ANQGSEA. The CDR3 has 15 residues.